The next 14 T cell receptor beta chains were all read from a single sample in a study of blood T cell repertoires in COVID-19. The method was immunoSEQ multiplex PCR; TCRdb's version includes in-frame clones alone and lacks a portion of them. Among under 300,000 clones listed, 70% to 90% were seen once. Material for sequencing was peripheral blood. The source of these receptors is a man aged 55 to 69 who had recovered from COVID-19.

This chain uses TRBV7-6 with TRBJ2-7; 7 bases are a match to TRBD1. The CDR3 is 16 amino acids. Germline CDR1 and CDR2: SGHVS and FNYEAQ. The trim removed 5 bases at V and 2 bases at J, leaving 12 bases unmatched. CDR3 in DNA: TGTGCCAGCAGCCCCCAGGGACAGACATTCACCTACGAGCAGTACTTC. It is translated as CASSPQGQTFTYEQYF.

This clone was counted many times. J is TRBJ1-5 and V is TRBV12-3 or TRBV12-4; 7 nucleotides align to TRBD1. There are 13 residues in the CDR3. V was clipped by 5 bases and J by 4 bases; unmatched bases: 2. The CDR3 loop is CASSPTGNQPQHF. In DNA form, the CDR3 reads TGTGCCAGCAGTCCGACAGGGAATCAGCCCCAGCATTTT.

At least ten counts were recorded for this clone. The chain combines TRBV5-1 with TRBJ1-4; 8 bases map to TRBD1. The germline CDR1 and CDR2 sequences are SGHRS and YFSETQ. This CDR3 contains 15 residues. Trimming took 4 bases from V and 7 from J; bases not matched to a gene: 9. The CDR3 bases are TGCGCCAGCAGCCCGGACAGGGTTTCGGGTGAAAAACTGTTTTTT. Encoded protein: CASSPDRVSGEKLFF. Using reference TRBV5-1 and TRBJ1-4 for the parts outside the CDR3, the full variable domain is KAGVTQTPRYLIKTRGQQVTLSCSPISGHRSVSWYQQTPGQGLQFLFEYFSETQRNKGNFPGRFSGRQFSNSRSEMNVSTLELGDSALYLCASSPDRVSGEKLFFGSGTQLSVL.

V usage is TRBV5-1 and J usage is TRBJ2-1; 11 positions match TRBD2. The CDR3 totals 14 residues. Germline CDR1 reads SGHRS; CDR2 reads YFSETQ. V gave up 4 bases and J gave up 8 bases; unmatched junction bases: 5. DNA of the CDR3: TGCGCCAGCAGCCTCCAACTAGCGGGAGATGAGCAGTTCTTC. It is translated as CASSLQLAGDEQFF. Supplemented by reference TRBV5-1 and TRBJ2-1, the full variable domain reads KAGVTQTPRYLIKTRGQQVTLSCSPISGHRSVSWYQQTPGQGLQFLFEYFSETQRNKGNFPGRFSGRQFSNSRSEMNVSTLELGDSALYLCASSLQLAGDEQFFGPGTRLTVL.

This clone was found once. The chain recombines TRBV10-3 with TRBJ1-1; TRBD1 might be the D (6 bases). This CDR3 has 14 amino acids. V was cut by 1 base and J by 5 bases, with 11 bases left in between. The germline gives CDR1 ENHRY, CDR2 SYGVKD. This chain's CDR3 is CAISEYGGRTEAFF. DNA for the CDR3: TGTGCCATCAGTGAGTACGGGGGGCGGACTGAAGCTTTCTTT.

The table lists this clone with a few counts. This rearrangement joins TRBV12-3 or TRBV12-4 to TRBJ2-7; D possibly corresponds to TRBD1 (5 bases). Trimming cost V 2 bases and J 6 bases, with 11 bases left between them. The CDR3 extends over 13 amino acids. The CDR3 sequence: CASSLSARGEQYF. The DNA for the CDR3 is TGTGCCAGCAGTTTATCGGCAAGGGGCGAGCAGTACTTC.

The table lists this clone with a few counts. V and J are TRBV30 and TRBJ1-2, with 11 bases matching TRBD1. The CDR3 runs to 15 residues. Unmatched junction bases numbered 11, after V lost 3 bases and J lost 8 bases. Germline values: CDR1 GTSNPN, CDR2 SVGIG (reference sequence). The CDR3 bases are TGTGCCTGGAGAACGCGGACAGGGGGCGCGGGGGGCTACACCTTC. As protein: CAWRTRTGGAGGYTF.

A few counts support this clone. V usage is TRBV7-9 and J usage is TRBJ2-2; no clear D gene. The germline V gene has CDR1 SEHNR and CDR2 FQNEAQ (reference sequence). This CDR3 spans 16 amino acids. V shed 6 bases and J shed 3 bases, with 17 bases lying between them. CDR3 sequence: CASSGYTDTYTGELFF. Here the CDR3 DNA reads TGTGCCAGCAGTGGTTATACCGACACCTACACCGGGGAGCTGTTTTTT.

The CDR3 region is CASSSTRSNTYEQYF. CDR3 nucleotides: TGTGCCAGCAGCTCCACACGAAGTAACACCTACGAGCAGTACTTC. The chain carries TRBV27 and TRBJ2-7; D is uncertain. Germline CDR1 and CDR2: MNHEY and SMNVEV (reference sequence). The CDR3 extends over 15 amino acids. V was clipped by 6 bases and J by 2 bases, with 17 bases between them.

This clone was picked up one time. The rearrangement uses TRBV6-5 and TRBJ2-6, with D perhaps matching TRBD2 (5 bases). The V gene's germline CDR1 is MNHEY and CDR2 SVGAGI. Trimming left V 2 bases short and J 0 bases short, with 5 bases between. This CDR3 is 15 amino acids long. CDR3 nucleotide sequence: TGTGCCAGCAGTTACGGACTCTCTGGGGCCAACGTCCTGACTTTC. It yields the protein CASSYGLSGANVLTF.

The gene calls are TRBV24-1 and TRBJ2-5; 9 bases are a match to TRBD1. The V segment lost 2 bases and the J segment 5 bases; nucleotides outside the gene matches: 5. The CDR3 runs to 15 residues. Germline V gene sequence: CDR1 KGHDR, CDR2 SFDVKD. Here the CDR3 DNA reads TGTGCCACCAGTGATTCGGGACAGGGAGGTGAGACCCAGTACTTC. This encodes CATSDSGQGGETQYF.

The rearrangement joins TRBV7-2 to TRBJ1-1; tentative D call: TRBD1 (6 bases). The germline V and J ends were trimmed by 1 base and 4 bases, with 13 bases remaining between them. This CDR3 comprises 15 residues. The germline V gene encodes CDR1 SGHTA and CDR2 FQGNSA. CDR3 amino acids: CASSLVGARGTEAFF. The DNA for the CDR3 is TGTGCCAGCAGCTTAGTGGGGGCTCGGGGCACTGAAGCTTTCTTT.

The rearrangement links TRBV14 to TRBJ2-2, with 7 bases matching TRBD1. CDR1 and CDR2 (germline): SGHDN, FVKESK. The CDR3 runs 18 residues. Trimming removed 0 bases from V and 0 bases from J; junction bases left unmatched: 7. The DNA for the CDR3 is TGTGCCAGCAGCCAAGACCTCTCTGGGACAGCGAACACCGGGGAGCTGTTTTTT. Amino acids: CASSQDLSGTANTGELFF.

V and J are TRBV15 and TRBJ2-6; D gene ambiguous. V was shortened by 9 bases and J by 4 bases, with 13 bases between the two germline ends. CDR3 length: 14 amino acids. Germline loops: CDR1 LNHNV, CDR2 YYDKDF (reference sequence). CDR3 loop: CATNEVSGANVLTF. As DNA, the CDR3 is TGTGCCACAAACGAGGTCTCCGGGGCCAACGTCCTGACTTTC.